The 15 T cell receptor beta chains reported below all come from one sample, sequenced in a study of OX40 agonist ivuxolimab in advanced cancers. Here immunoSEQ multiplex PCR was the method, and the copy in TCRdb shows in-frame clones only, minus some. The sample comprises over 70,000 clones, 80% to 90% of which are singletons, and less than 2% rests with the top ten. Sequences were derived from CD4+ or CD8+ T cells sorted from blood, sampled in a trial of the OX40 agonist ivuxolimab. These receptors were obtained from an adult with an advanced solid tumor such as melanoma, head and neck, liver or kidney cancer.

This sequence joins TRBV12-5 and TRBJ2-3, with D perhaps TRBD2 (6 bases). V lost 1 base, J lost 7 bases, and 12 bases lay in between. The CDR3 has 14 amino acids. Germline lookup yields CDR1 LGHNT and CDR2 FRNRAP. This chain's CDR3 is CASGLDGGFNTQYF. CDR3 nucleotides: TGTGCTAGTGGTTTGGACGGGGGATTTAATACGCAGTATTTT.

The chain uses TRBV5-6 and TRBJ2-5; TRBD1 or TRBD2 may be the D gene (6 bases each). From germline, CDR1 is SGHDT and CDR2 YYEEEE. CDR3 length equals 15 residues. Trimming removed 4 bases at V and 1 base at J, with 14 bases between. CDR3: CASSRRRDIQETQYF. The CDR3, as DNA: TGTGCCAGCAGCCGGAGGCGGGACATCCAAGAGACCCAGTACTTC.

This sequence joins TRBV6-1 and TRBJ1-2; 9 bases are shared with TRBD1. V trimming: 6 bases; J trimming: 9 bases; junction bases outside the gene matches: 11. Germline CDR1 is MNHNS and CDR2 is SASEGT. The CDR3 spans 14 residues. The CDR3 sequence is CASRGGGTGMSYTF. DNA of the CDR3: TGTGCCAGCAGAGGGGGGGGGACAGGGATGAGCTACACCTTC.

In this sample, this clone turned up a few times. This sequence joins TRBV30 and TRBJ1-1; D gene ambiguous. V lost 4 bases, J lost 3 bases, and 12 bases lay in between. This CDR3 is built from 13 residues. Germline V lookup: CDR1 GTSNPN, CDR2 SVGIG (reference sequence). The CDR3 protein is CAWIYRDHTEAFF. CDR3 bases: TGTGCCTGGATTTATCGAGATCACACTGAAGCTTTCTTT.

This clone was detected only once. The V gene is TRBV5-6, the J gene TRBJ1-1; 9 nucleotides match TRBD1. The CDR3 runs to 15 residues. The V gene end was trimmed by 2 bases and the J gene end by 4 bases; junction bases not matched to a gene: 6. The germline V gene has CDR1 SGHDT and CDR2 YYEEEE. The chain's CDR3 is CASSFGQGLGTEAFF. The CDR3 DNA follows: TGTGCCAGCAGCTTCGGACAGGGGTTAGGCACTGAAGCTTTCTTT.

The V and J genes are TRBV4-2 and TRBJ1-2, with D perhaps matching TRBD1 (6 bases). CDR3 length: 15 residues. Germline CDR1 is LGHNA and CDR2 is YNFKEQ. V was trimmed by 3 bases and J by 1 base, leaving 12 bases between them. CDR3 protein: CASSQATGINYGYTF. CDR3 sequence (DNA): TGTGCCAGCAGCCAGGCAACAGGGATTAACTATGGCTACACCTTC.

CDR3 sequence: CSAGTAYGYTF. The CDR3 coding sequence is TGCAGTGCTGGTACAGCCTATGGCTACACCTTC. This chain connects TRBV20-1 to TRBJ1-2; D not certain. V lost 5 bases and J lost 4, with 8 bases in between. The CDR3 is 11 amino acids. Germline V gene lookup returns CDR1 DFQATT and CDR2 SNEGSKA (reference sequence).

The chain couples TRBV18 to TRBJ2-3; 11 nucleotides align to TRBD2. CDR1 and CDR2 from the germline V gene are KGHSH and LQKENI. The CDR3 is 19 amino acids. Germline trimming cut 6 bases from V and 2 bases from J; bases unmatched to any gene: 16. CDR3 nucleotide sequence: TGTGCCAGCTCCACCACAGCTAGCGGGGGGTGGTCCCCCACAGATACGCAGTATTTT. Translating gives CASSTTASGGWSPTDTQYF.

The genes are TRBV18 and TRBJ1-4; D gene ambiguous. The V end was cut by 0 bases, the J end by 7 bases, with 6 bases between. The germline V gene encodes CDR1 KGHSH and CDR2 LQKENI. CDR3 length: 13 residues. The CDR3: CASSPPGSEKLFF. In DNA form, the CDR3 reads TGTGCCAGCTCACCACCGGGGAGTGAAAAACTGTTTTTT.

This rearrangement joins TRBV5-1 to TRBJ1-6; the D is unclear. V dropped 0 bases and J dropped 10 bases, with 11 bases sitting between them. The CDR3 is 14 amino acids. Germline CDR1 SGHRS, CDR2 YFSETQ. CDR3 DNA sequence: TGCGCCAGCAGCTTGGAATGGGGAACATCACCCCTCCACTTT. Its translation is CASSLEWGTSPLHF. The entire variable domain, with the rest obtained from reference TRBV5-1 and TRBJ1-6, is as follows: KAGVTQTPRYLIKTRGQQVTLSCSPISGHRSVSWYQQTPGQGLQFLFEYFSETQRNKGNFPGRFSGRQFSNSRSEMNVSTLELGDSALYLCASSLEWGTSPLHFGNGTRLTVT.

V usage is TRBV5-1 and J usage is TRBJ1-2, with D possibly being TRBD1 (6 bases). V lost 4 bases and J 4 bases, leaving 17 bases between the germline ends. CDR1 is SGHRS, CDR2 YFSETQ, per germline. This CDR3 region has 15 residues. The CDR3 sequence is CASSLAGEVPYGYTF. DNA of the CDR3: TGCGCCAGCAGCCTGGCAGGGGAGGTCCCCTATGGCTACACCTTC.

The chain uses TRBV15 and TRBJ2-2; D is uncertain. The germline V gene encodes CDR1 LNHNV and CDR2 YYDKDF (reference sequence). V lost 1 base, J lost 0 bases, and 9 bases lay in between. The CDR3 is made up of 16 amino acids. CDR3 nucleotide sequence: TGTGCCACCAGCAGAGTTCAGACCGCGAACACCGGGGAGCTGTTTTTT. It specifies CATSRVQTANTGELFF.

The chain recombines TRBV27 with TRBJ2-5, with 7 bases matching TRBD1. The length of the CDR3 is 16 residues. Germline CDR1 reads MNHEY; CDR2 reads SMNVEV (reference sequence). The junction had 12 bases not matched to a gene; V was cut back by 6 bases and J by 2 bases. This CDR3 reads CASSPMPGQSQETQYF. The CDR3 nucleotides are TGTGCCAGCAGCCCCATGCCGGGACAGAGTCAAGAGACCCAGTACTTC.

The rearrangement links TRBV4-2 to TRBJ2-3, with no clear D. CDR1 is LGHNA and CDR2 is YNFKEQ in the germline V gene. The V end lost 0 bases, the J end lost 8 bases, and 12 bases lay between the germline ends. This CDR3 spans 14 amino acids. CDR3 in DNA: TGTGCCAGCAGCCAAGAGGTACACGGACGTACGCAGTATTTT. Translated, it gives CASSQEVHGRTQYF.

V is TRBV7-2 and J is TRBJ1-2; D may be TRBD1 (5 bases). CDR3 length equals 14 residues. V lost 5 bases to trimming and J lost 2 bases, with 12 bases between them. Looked up from germline, CDR1 is SGHTA and CDR2 is FQGNSA. The CDR3 nucleotides read TGTGCCAGCAGCCTGATGACAGAGAACTATGGCTACACCTTC. Its translation: CASSLMTENYGYTF.